This T cell receptor beta chain came from a study of cytomegalovirus exposure and HLA in healthy donors (dated by TCRdb to the late 2010s). Study-wide context: In an earlier analysis of approximately 500 of the donors, around 290 Gb of sequence data and 117 million unique TCR beta sequences from roughly 190 million T cells were reported. An early release that covered roughly 600 HLA-typed donors contained 250 to 350 gigabases of sequencing data and some 87 million unique TCR sequences. The genetic ancestry cluster associated with self-reported Caucasian donors included roughly 84% of the roughly 410 genotyped donors. The aim of the study was to test whether cataloging public T cell receptors could identify signatures of past pathogen exposure. The T cell repertoires of 666 subjects were profiled by immunosequencing and related to cytomegalovirus serostatus. Along with the 666-subject first cohort, a separate validation cohort of over a hundred different subjects was used. To predict cytomegalovirus infection status, the study combined high-throughput TCR immunosequencing, statistical association of individual TCRs with disease status, and machine learning. In a later analysis, previously published TCR beta repertoires from 670 or so donors were re-analyzed and high-resolution HLA genotyping was added so that TCR occurrence patterns could be studied. Rather than using new phenotypic data, the later analysis identified candidate immune exposures from TCR beta sequences and from how often those sequences occurred across donors. An earlier analysis of 587 of the donors applied high-throughput TCR beta sequencing to assess whether each TCR beta V gene segment acted as functional or pseudogenic. Donor age, sex, ethnicity and CMV serostatus were collected together with the repertoire data. A later genetic analysis took genome-wide SNP genotypes for about 65% of the 666 donors and used that subset as a discovery cohort. All discovery cohort repertoires had been generated using a single sequencing platform. HLA typing covered class I and class II loci at four-digit resolution. The number of typed donors differed by locus: 629-630 for A, B, C, DRB1 and DQB1; 522 for DQA1; around 610 for DPA1; and around 490 for DPB1. Because of strong linkage in the cohort, four to six DR-DQ haplotypes were treated as single units for association and clustering. Across around 400 genotyped donors of the cohort, an average of roughly 230,000 unique TCR beta nucleotide sequences per donor were sequenced, and 15% to 20% of those sequences were non-productive. What the research found in general, with its limitations: The only immune exposure information available for the cohort was CMV serostatus. Assigning TCR associations to individual alleles was difficult when HLA alleles, especially DR and DQ, strongly co-occurred. In a later analysis, HLA-associated TCR beta chains showed more clonal expansion and lower generation probabilities than non-associated chains that were equally common. In this cohort, only TCR beta chains were sequenced, and detectable features were limited by the absence of alpha or paired-chain data. A cluster of highly shared sequence variants was judged likely to be a technical artifact of the sequencing pipeline. According to a later analysis, TCR association rates differed among HLA loci, with DRB1 alleles showing the most associated TCRs and HLA-C alleles showing the fewest. HLA typing was unavailable for some donors at each locus, so association tests used only the typed subset. According to a later analysis, parvovirus B19, influenza, CMV and Epstein-Barr virus appeared linked to several top co-occurrence clusters. Roughly uniform sequencing depth across donors was assumed in presence/absence analyses, although this assumption may not hold. The authors suggested that the approach could potentially be generalized to other disease states and immunological phenotypes. In a later analysis, some 18,000 TCR beta sequences were associated with specific HLA alleles at a false discovery rate of 0.05. Across donors, most TCR sequences were observed very rarely, whereas some public TCRs were present in many individuals. Correlated functional status among segregating V segments might reflect linkage disequilibrium, but an unknown experimental factor could not be ruled out. The classifier was reported to diagnose cytomegalovirus status with high specificity and sensitivity in both the original cohort and the validation cohort. According to a later analysis, most CMV-associated TCR beta chains appeared to be HLA-restricted, and the HLA associations seemed to be driven largely by CMV exposure. An association between a missense DCLRE1C variant and V-gene and J-gene trimming of TCR beta chains was found in a later genetic analysis and replicated in an independent cohort. The study gave a list of around 170 TCR beta chains associated with cytomegalovirus. An earlier analysis of around 540 of the donors showed that most TCR beta V segments appeared in productive rearrangements either about 90% or about 30% of the time, which broadly matched IMGT annotations. A further reported finding was that TCR beta sequences accurately predicted the HLA-A and HLA-B alleles for most subjects in the first cohort. Because counts were too low, under 20 rarely observed V segments, including chromosome 9 orphons, were left out of the earlier analysis of a few hundred of the donors. In vitro tests confirmed that a few of the cytomegalovirus-associated TCR beta chains recognize cytomegalovirus antigens. A later genetic analysis reported fewer N-insertions in productive TCRs among donors in an Asian-associated ancestry cluster than the roughly 640-donor mean.

About this clone: Its recognized antigen is unknown. No per-base quality is available; no much larger clone lies one base away.

Library generation was performed with the immunoSEQ multiplex PCR assay. The multiplex PCR relied on a mix of 60 forward primers for TCR Vbeta segments and 13 reverse primers for TCR Jbeta segments. The CDR3 region of rearranged TCR beta genes was amplified from genomic DNA with a multiplex PCR assay. On the Illumina HiSeq System, the amplified TCR beta libraries were sequenced as 87-base-pair reads. In the paper's pipeline: A later analysis tallied roughly 78 million unique TCR beta chains across the 650 to 750 repertoires, and about 10 million of those chains were shared by two or more donors. Raw reads were error-corrected and collapsed into unique sequences by a nearest-neighbor algorithm in which closely related sequences were merged to remove PCR and sequencing errors. V, D and J gene segments were assigned by aligning CDR3 sequences to IMGT reference sequences. For a sequence to be retained, a match of at least six nucleotides was required to both a V gene segment and a J gene segment. Rearrangements were classified as productive when the CDR3 lacked stop codons and remained in frame with V and J, and all other rearrangements were classified as non-productive. Following IMGT convention, CDR3 was defined as the stretch from the second conserved V-encoded cysteine to the conserved J-encoded phenylalanine. The earlier analysis of around 640 of the donors excluded sequences that lacked an unambiguous match to a single V gene segment. In an earlier analysis of approximately 560 of the donors, a V segment was called functional when productive rearrangements were above 56.7%, and segregating when the standard deviation between donors exceeded 5%. A statistical classification framework was developed to diagnose cytomegalovirus status using the catalog of TCR beta chain sequences. A later analysis assigned V and J genes by comparing TCR nucleotide sequences with IMGT/GENE-DB human TR gene sequences. A later analysis assigned CDR3 sequences and most-parsimonious VDJ recombination scenarios with the TCRdist pipeline. In a later analysis, every TCR beta chain was defined by the combination of its CDR3 amino acid sequence and its V-gene family, and reads without a unique V-gene family were dropped. In a later analysis, 500 to 650 highly shared, low-generation-probability nucleotide sequences were removed to address suspected cross-contamination and a sequencing artifact. In a later analysis, a clonal expansion index was calculated for each public chain from normalized within-repertoire ranks of inferred template counts. Generation probabilities in a later analysis came from a VDJ recombination model fitted to out-of-frame rearrangements, and those results were checked against IGoR. In a later analysis, hypergeometric tests were used to score TCR-TCR, TCR-HLA and TCR-CMV co-occurrence, with a repertoire-size bias correction applied to TCR pairs. False discovery rates were estimated in a later analysis by permuting HLA or CMV assignments 20 times. In a later analysis, co-occurring TCRs were grouped using DBSCAN, and TCRdist sequence similarity was added for clustering within HLA-allele-positive subsets. Co-occurrence clustering excluded repertoires with fewer than 30,000 or more than 120,000 public chains, plus five with anomalous nucleotide sharing. Not all clones reach the TCRdb copy of this immuneACCESS table, which keeps in-frame sequences only. Checked studies attribute under half of the gap to unresolved V genes and leave the rest unexplained. The V and J calls and clone size are taken from that table; D and trimming were inferred from the DNA. This sample gives 95,000 to 150,000 clones in total; roughly 80% of them show up just once. Less than 2.5% of the sample is in the top ten clones.

The cohort was made up of roughly 670 healthy bone marrow donors. At the time of sampling, all cohort members were nominally healthy, though unrecorded immune exposures were likely present. The donor was CMV seronegative and belonged to the group of 352 seronegative cohort members. A peripheral blood sample was provided by each donor, and peripheral blood mononuclear cells were used for TCR beta sequencing. The Qiagen DNeasy Blood Extraction Kit was used to extract genomic DNA from the blood cell samples. The clonotype was recovered from a man aged 30 to 39 in good health and CMV-seronegative. The sequenced material came from PBMCs.

CDR3 reads: CASSEGRGYHSYEQYF. The bases read TGTGCCAGCAGTGAAGGGCGGGGGTACCACTCCTACGAGCAGTACTTC. The sequence links TRBV25-1 to TRBJ2-7; 7 central bases correspond to TRBD2. The CDR3 numbers 16 residues from cysteine through phenylalanine. Only the CDR3 DNA is retained, 48 bases long and in frame from the first base. The germline V end is reduced by 2 bases and the J end by 0 bases; junction bases left unmatched: 7. From the germline V gene, CDR1 is MGHDK and CDR2 is SYGVNS.